The rows below give T cell receptor beta chains drawn from one sample of a study of T-cell memory formation after mild COVID-19. TCRdb fed the 5' RACE reads into MiXCR, producing one record per CDR3 protein. The sample lists 360,000 or so distinct CDR3 sequences; around 28% were seen once. Sequenced material: PBMCs or a T cell subset sorted from them (not recorded which). These receptor sequences come from an adult woman who had mild COVID-19 (a few samples of this study predate the infection). Cell type and time point are not known. The CDR3 runs from the conserved cysteine through the conserved F or W. Each record gives: clone size, CDR3 length, D gene, J gene, V gene, CDR3 protein, CDR3 DNA. D genes are given only for firm matches. The listing skips clone size in some rows; elsewhere it reads once, few, many or a size class.

size: few
length: 13
D: -
J: TRBJ2-7
V: TRBV18
CDR3: CASSGGSGAEQYF
DNA: TGTGCCAGCTCAGGAGGGAGCGGTGCCGAGCAGTACTTC

size: few
length: 11
D: -
J: TRBJ2-2
V: TRBV29-1
CDR3: CSVERRGELFF
DNA: TGCAGCGTTGAACGTAGGGGGGAGCTGTTTTTT

size: -
length: 15
D: TRBD2
J: TRBJ2-7
V: TRBV18
CDR3: CASSPLAGKPYEQYF
DNA: TGTGCAAGCTCACCTCTAGCGGGGAAACCCTACGAGCAGTACTTC

size: -
length: 18
D: TRBD2
J: TRBJ2-1
V: TRBV12-3/TRBV12-4
CDR3: CASLTPGLAGGPDNEQFF
DNA: TGTGCCAGCCTCACCCCGGGACTAGCGGGGGGGCCGGACAATGAGCAGTTCTTC

size: -
length: 16
D: -
J: TRBJ1-2
V: TRBV7-2
CDR3: CASSLSLAGLNYGYTF
DNA: TGTGCCAGCAGCTTATCCCTGGCAGGGCTTAACTATGGCTACACCTTC

size: -
length: 12
D: -
J: TRBJ1-2
V: TRBV6-6
CDR3: CASKRVNYGYTF
DNA: TGTGCCAGCAAAAGGGTCAACTATGGCTACACCTTC

size: many
length: 15
D: TRBD2
J: TRBJ2-3
V: TRBV7-9
CDR3: CASRGLAGGTDTQYF
DNA: TGTGCCAGCAGGGGACTAGCGGGAGGCACAGATACGCAGTATTTT

size: few
length: 13
D: TRBD1
J: TRBJ2-3
V: TRBV24-1
CDR3: CATSGQGANTQYF
DNA: TGTGCCACCAGTGGCCAGGGGGCAAATACGCAGTATTTT

size: few
length: 16
D: -
J: TRBJ1-2
V: TRBV5-1
CDR3: CASSSLSGAAADGYTF
DNA: TGCGCCAGCAGCTCCCTGTCTGGGGCAGCGGCCGATGGCTACACCTTC

size: -
length: 13
D: -
J: TRBJ1-1
V: TRBV29-1
CDR3: CSVVAGGVTEAFF
DNA: TGCAGCGTTGTCGCGGGTGGGGTCACTGAAGCTTTCTTT

size: few
length: 18
D: TRBD1
J: TRBJ1-5
V: TRBV3-1
CDR3: CASSPDRTGGMGNQPQHF
DNA: TGTGCCAGCAGCCCTGACCGGACAGGGGGCATGGGCAATCAGCCCCAGCATTTT

size: many
length: 15
D: -
J: TRBJ2-7
V: TRBV5-1
CDR3: CASSLSTGDYGEQYF
DNA: TGCGCCAGCAGCTTGTCGACAGGGGACTACGGAGAGCAGTACTTC

size: few
length: 15
D: TRBD1
J: TRBJ2-3
V: TRBV14
CDR3: CASSPLDRGKDTQYF
DNA: TGTGCCAGCAGCCCTCTTGACAGGGGGAAAGATACGCAGTATTTT

size: few
length: 13
D: -
J: TRBJ2-1
V: TRBV3-1
CDR3: CASSRRTDNEQFF
DNA: TGTGCCAGCAGCCGAAGGACCGACAATGAGCAGTTCTTC

size: -
length: 14
D: -
J: TRBJ2-7
V: TRBV18
CDR3: CASSGGSGSYEQYF
DNA: TGTGCCAGCTCGGGGGGTTCGGGGTCCTACGAGCAGTACTTC

size: -
length: 15
D: TRBD1
J: TRBJ2-7
V: TRBV11-3
CDR3: CASSGDRGPFYEQYF
DNA: TGTGCCAGCAGCGGGGACAGGGGGCCCTTCTACGAGCAGTACTTC

size: few
length: 14
D: -
J: TRBJ1-2
V: TRBV5-1
CDR3: CASRALGSNYGYTF
DNA: TGCGCCAGCCGGGCCTTAGGGTCTAACTATGGCTACACCTTC

size: -
length: 19
D: TRBD1
J: TRBJ1-4
V: TRBV5-1
CDR3: CASSPTSIASQGVLEKLFF
DNA: TGCGCCAGCAGCCCGACATCCATAGCCTCACAGGGGGTTTTGGAAAAACTGTTTTTT

size: few
length: 14
D: -
J: TRBJ1-5
V: TRBV20-1
CDR3: CSAREGGSNQPQHF
DNA: TGCAGTGCTAGAGAGGGAGGGAGCAATCAGCCCCAGCATTTT

size: few
length: 14
D: TRBD2
J: TRBJ2-1
V: TRBV7-2
CDR3: CASSLGLAPNEQFF
DNA: TGTGCCAGCAGCTTGGGACTAGCTCCCAATGAGCAGTTCTTC

size: few
length: 13
D: -
J: TRBJ2-7
V: TRBV7-3
CDR3: CASSLTRFDEQYF
DNA: TGTGCCAGCAGCTTAACCCGTTTCGACGAGCAGTACTTC

size: -
length: 14
D: -
J: TRBJ2-7
V: TRBV7-6
CDR3: CASSLVDRFYEQYF
DNA: TGTGCCAGCAGCTTAGTTGACAGGTTTTACGAGCAGTACTTC